This TCR beta chain was sequenced during a study of identical twins. Study results and limitations: Out-of-frame alpha sequences shared by twins showed excess low generation probability. Sharing of beta out-of-frame sequences by twins showed a weaker excess. Out-of-frame TCR alpha sharing observed in monozygotic twins exceeded model estimates.

TCRdb recomputed calls from the 5' RACE reads with MiXCR, one row per CDR3 protein. The data hold fewer than 350,000 distinct CDR3 sequences, with about 8.3% observed a single time. This CDR3 spans 17 amino acids. Note on this clonotype: The antigen is undetermined.

This sample was also put to use in a study of yellow fever vaccine responses in identical twins.

The sample consisted of memory (CD45RO+) T cells sorted from blood. The chain has TRBV21-1 and TRBJ2-1; TRBD2, as called in the table, went unchecked against the DNA. TRBV21-1 is designated a pseudogene. The receptor's source is a woman aged 18-29 years in good health. The CDR3 sequence is CASTKRLAGRNYNEQFF. The CDR3 bases are TGTGCCAGCACCAAGAGACTAGCGGGGAGAAATTACAATGAGCAGTTCTTC.